This passage covers 5 T cell receptor beta chains from one sample sequenced in a study of CD8 T cells in Susac syndrome (dated by TCRdb to about 2019). Library prep was done by the immunoSEQ multiplex PCR assay. RNA was extracted with the RNeasy kit and about 0.5 to 1 ug was reverse transcribed using random hexamers. TCRdb passed the public sequencing reads through fastp at Q25 and MiXCR, retaining productive beta sequences. Each record represents a unique CDR3 protein, reported with the most common genes and DNA among its rows. Present in this sample are around 200,000 distinct CDR3 sequences, 92% of which were seen just once. The ten largest clones represent over 0.1% of the sample. The sequencing input was CD8+ T cells from PBMCs. The receptors here all came from a human donor with multiple sclerosis.

The rearrangement uses TRBV27 and TRBJ1-5; 8 nucleotides align to TRBD1. V dropped 3 bases and J dropped 6; count of bases not matched to a gene: 4. Germline CDR1 is MNHEY and CDR2 is SMNVEV (reference sequence). The CDR3 sequence is 14 residues long. For the CDR3, the DNA is TGTGCCAGCAGTTTCGGACAGGGAACTCAGCCCCAGCATTTT. It encodes CASSFGQGTQPQHF.

The chain combines TRBV29-1 with TRBJ1-2; D is uncertain. The CDR3 length is 14 residues. Per the germline V gene, CDR1 is SQVTM and CDR2 is ANQGSEA. The V and J ends lost 2 bases and 2 bases respectively, with 12 bases between them. The CDR3 DNA is TGCAGCGTTGAAAAATGGACTAAGAACTATGGCTACACCTTC. Protein: CSVEKWTKNYGYTF.

This chain joins TRBV20-1 and TRBJ2-1; tentative D call: TRBD1 (6 bases). The CDR3 runs to 15 residues. The V gene's germline CDR1 is DFQATT and CDR2 SNEGSKA (reference sequence). The V and J ends lost 3 bases and 9 bases respectively, with 21 bases between them. CDR3 coding DNA: TGCAGTGCTAGTGAAGGGGATTTCTACAGGGTTGAGCAGTTCTTC. It translates to CSASEGDFYRVEQFF.

V is TRBV6-5 and J is TRBJ1-1; tentatively, D is TRBD1 (6 bases). Germline values: CDR1 MNHEY, CDR2 SVGAGI. V was pared by 0 bases and J by 1 base, with 9 bases between. The CDR3 sequence is 15 residues long. CDR3 protein: CASSYSSRGNTEAFF. The CDR3 coding sequence is TGTGCCAGCAGTTACTCGAGCAGGGGGAACACTGAAGCTTTCTTT.

The CDR3 protein is CASRPYATQGDPYEQYF. The CDR3 DNA sequence: TGTGCCAGCAGGCCCTACGCGACCCAGGGGGACCCCTACGAGCAGTACTTC. The gene calls are TRBV6-1 and TRBJ2-7, with TRBD1 matching over 7 bases. The CDR3 runs to 17 residues. Germline CDR1 is MNHNS and CDR2 is SASEGT. Germline trimming cut 6 bases from V and 2 bases from J; bases unmatched to any gene: 16.